Shown below are 31 T cell receptor beta chains from a single sample sequenced in a study of chemoradiotherapy in HPV16-positive cancers (dated by TCRdb to the early 2020s). Library preparation was by the immunoSEQ multiplex PCR assay. TCRdb provides this immuneACCESS table in a form limited to in-frame rearrangements. Some clones are lacking; in checked studies, under half of them reflect an unresolved V gene, and why the rest are absent is not known. The sample records about 7,000 clones, about 89% of which are singletons. In total, the top ten clones hold 3% to 4% of the sample. Sample collection occurred from a patient who underwent chemoradiotherapy. The receptors come from a human donor with HPV-associated anogenital cancer.

V and J are TRBV20-1 and TRBJ2-1; D remains ambiguous. The CDR3 is 11 residues long. The V gene's germline CDR1 is DFQATT and CDR2 SNEGSKA (reference sequence). V was shortened by 4 bases and J by 10 bases, with 11 bases between the two germline ends. The CDR3 DNA sequence: TGCAGTGCTATCGGCGGATTGGAGCAGTTCTTC. Protein product: CSAIGGLEQFF.

J is TRBJ2-3 and V is TRBV11-2; D remains ambiguous. V shed 1 base and J shed 4 bases, with 6 bases lying between them. This CDR3 has 13 residues. Germline V gene sequence: CDR1 SGHAT, CDR2 FQNNGV. CDR3 region: CASSLGSADTQYF. CDR3 nucleotides: TGTGCCAGCAGCTTAGGCTCGGCAGATACGCAGTATTTT.

CDR3 amino acids: CAWSTGDSGNTIYF. As DNA, the CDR3 is TGTGCCTGGAGTACAGGGGACTCTGGAAACACCATATATTTT. The gene calls are TRBV30 and TRBJ1-3; 7 bases are shared with TRBD1. V dropped 2 bases and J dropped 0; count of bases not matched to a gene: 1. The CDR3 contains 14 residues. CDR1 is GTSNPN, CDR2 SVGIG, per germline (reference sequence).

The genes are TRBV10-1 and TRBJ2-1; TRBD2 matches 8 bases. The V and J ends lost 7 bases and 6 bases, in that order; junction bases with no gene match: 5. The CDR3 is 13 amino acids. Per germline, CDR1 WNHNN and CDR2 SYGVQD (reference sequence). The CDR3 spells CASTSGTSNEQFF. CDR3 nucleotides: TGCGCCAGCACCTCAGGGACTAGCAATGAGCAGTTCTTC.

The gene calls are TRBV27 and TRBJ1-2; tentatively, D is TRBD1 (5 bases). CDR1 is MNHEY and CDR2 is SMNVEV in the germline V gene (reference sequence). The length of the CDR3 is 14 residues. With 2 bases removed from V and 6 bases from J, the gap between germline ends came to 13 bases. The CDR3 DNA sequence: TGTGCCAGCAGTTTAGGGGGGACGTCTGATGGCTACACCTTC. Residues: CASSLGGTSDGYTF.

Here the CDR3 reads CASSLMQGSEQYF. CDR3 DNA: TGTGCCAGCAGCTTAATGCAGGGGTCCGAGCAGTACTTC. The chain carries TRBV5-4 and TRBJ2-7, with a weak D call TRBD1 (6 bases). V dropped 2 bases and J dropped 6 bases, with 12 bases sitting between them. From germline, CDR1 is SGHNT and CDR2 YYREEE (reference sequence). CDR3 length: 13 residues.

In the case of this clone: Different DNA sequences within this sample yield the same CDR3. The rearrangement uses TRBV27 and TRBJ1-6; 9 nucleotides agree with TRBD1. With V trimmed by 4 bases and J by 10 bases, 5 bases remained unmatched. This CDR3 is 14 amino acids long. Germline V lookup: CDR1 MNHEY, CDR2 SMNVEV (reference sequence). The CDR3 DNA reads TGTGCCAGCAGTTCCGGACAGGGGAACTCACCCCTCCACTTT. It translates to CASSSGQGNSPLHF.

V gene TRBV23-1 combines with J gene TRBJ2-5; D is uncertain. TRBV23-1 is treated as an ORF (open reading frame) with a function not yet certain. The V gene lost 2 bases and the J gene lost 5 bases, with 15 bases spanning the gap. CDR3 length equals 15 residues. CDR3 nucleotide sequence: TGCGCCAGCAGTCAAGGGAAAAGGGCCACCGAGACCCAGTACTTC. Its translation: CASSQGKRATETQYF.

The chain has TRBV29-1 and TRBJ2-5, with D possibly matching TRBD1 (6 bases). Trimming removed 7 bases at V and 5 bases at J, with 11 bases between. This CDR3 is built from 11 residues. Germline loops: CDR1 SQVTM, CDR2 ANQGSEA. As DNA, the CDR3 is TGCAGCGCGTGGGGGCGCGAGACCCAGTACTTC. It specifies CSAWGRETQYF.

The chain couples TRBV5-1 to TRBJ1-1, with no clear D. This CDR3 is 15 amino acids long. V was clipped by 5 bases and J by 4 bases, with 18 bases between them. The V gene's germline CDR1 is SGHRS and CDR2 YFSETQ. This CDR3 is CASRKDAGAGTEAFF. The DNA of the CDR3 is TGCGCCAGCAGAAAGGACGCCGGTGCGGGCACTGAAGCTTTCTTT.

This clone was seen only a few times. V usage is TRBV11-3 and J usage is TRBJ2-5; no definite D call. Germline lookup yields CDR1 SGHNT and CDR2 YENEEA. This CDR3 comprises 11 residues. The V end was cut by 6 bases, the J end by 5 bases, with 7 bases between. In nucleotides, the CDR3 is TGTGCCAGCAGAGCTATGGAGACCCAGTACTTC. The encoded protein is CASRAMETQYF.

To note about this clone: Other DNA sequences in this specimen translate into the identical CDR3. V is TRBV14 and J is TRBJ1-3; D is possibly TRBD1 (5 bases). CDR1 and CDR2 from the germline V gene are SGHDN and FVKESK. There are 15 residues in the CDR3. Trimming stripped 3 bases from V and 0 bases from J, with 9 bases between. CDR3 protein: CASSHRGSSGNTIYF. CDR3 nucleotide sequence: TGTGCCAGCAGCCACCGGGGGAGCTCTGGAAACACCATATATTTT.

The gene calls are TRBV4-2 and TRBJ1-1; TRBD1 aligns across 8 bases. The ends lost 1 base at V and 3 bases at J; junction bases unmatched: 7. CDR3 length: 16 residues. Germline assignment: CDR1 LGHNA and CDR2 YNFKEQ. The CDR3 nucleotides are TGTGCCAGCAGCCAAGTTGCGACAGGGGTGGACACTGAAGCTTTCTTT. It translates to CASSQVATGVDTEAFF.

This chain links TRBV6-4 with TRBJ2-5; TRBD2 might be the D (5 bases). The CDR3 covers 13 residues. Trimming took 6 bases from V and 4 from J, leaving 12 bases between them. The germline CDR1 and CDR2 sequences are MRHNA and SNTAGT. CDR3 region: CASRSEGGETQYF. The CDR3 DNA reads as TGTGCCAGCAGGAGCGAGGGTGGAGAGACCCAGTACTTC.

The chain employs TRBV9 and TRBJ2-7; 7 bases fit TRBD1. Trimming took 3 bases from V and 2 from J; bases not matched to a gene: 11. Per the germline V gene, CDR1 is SGDLS and CDR2 is YYNGEE. The CDR3 length is 16 residues. CDR3 bases: TGTGCCAGCAGCGCTAGACCCGGGACAGCTACCTACGAGCAGTACTTC. It is translated as CASSARPGTATYEQYF.

The genes are TRBV5-1 and TRBJ1-1, with D unclear. Germline assignment: CDR1 SGHRS and CDR2 YFSETQ. The V end was cut by 0 bases, the J end by 2 bases, with 5 bases between. The CDR3 runs 13 residues. DNA of the CDR3: TGCGCCAGCAGCTTGGCCGGTAACACTGAAGCTTTCTTT. It codes for CASSLAGNTEAFF.

The chain carries TRBV7-9 and TRBJ2-2, with TRBD2 as a possible D gene (6 bases). Trimming removed 5 bases at V and 2 bases at J, with 21 bases between. This CDR3 has 18 amino acids. Germline V gene lookup returns CDR1 SEHNR and CDR2 FQNEAQ (reference sequence). DNA for the CDR3: TGTGCCAGCAGCATCCGACGGGCCCTAGCGCTCAACACCGGGGAGCTGTTTTTT. Translation gives CASSIRRALALNTGELFF.

J is TRBJ2-7 and V is TRBV5-1, with TRBD2 matching over 8 bases. Germline lookup yields CDR1 SGHRS and CDR2 YFSETQ. With 1 base clipped from V and 2 bases from J, the junction kept 8 bases outside the gene matches. This CDR3 is 16 amino acids long. CDR3 sequence reads: CASSLRLAGYPYEQYF. CDR3 bases: TGCGCCAGCAGCTTGAGGTTAGCGGGATACCCCTACGAGCAGTACTTC.

This chain connects TRBV27 to TRBJ2-1, with D perhaps matching TRBD1 (6 bases). V lost 0 bases, J lost 2 bases, and 11 bases lay in between. Germline V gives CDR1 MNHEY, CDR2 SMNVEV (reference sequence). This CDR3 contains 16 residues. DNA of the CDR3: TGTGCCAGCAGTTTATCGGTAGGGGGAACCTACAATGAGCAGTTCTTC. It translates to CASSLSVGGTYNEQFF.

The gene calls are TRBV7-8 and TRBJ1-5; TRBD1 might be the D (6 bases). V shed 6 bases and J shed 9 bases, with 15 bases lying between them. The germline CDR1 and CDR2 sequences are SGHVS and FQNEAQ. There are 13 residues in the CDR3. CDR3 sequence reads: CASRGDTSSPQHF. CDR3 in DNA: TGTGCCAGCAGGGGGGACACTTCTTCGCCCCAGCATTTT. Full variable domain (outside the CDR3, taken from reference TRBV7-8 and TRBJ1-5): GAGVSQSPRYKVAKRGQDVALRCDPISGHVSLFWYQQALGQGPEFLTYFQNEAQLDKSGLPSDRFFAERPEGSVSTLKIQRTQQEDSAVYLCASRGDTSSPQHFGDGTRLSIL.

This clone was picked up one time. The chain uses TRBV7-8 and TRBJ1-1; TRBD1 aligns across 8 bases. In germline, CDR1 is SGHVS, CDR2 FQNEAQ. The ends lost 2 bases at V and 4 bases at J; junction bases unmatched: 9. The CDR3 loop spans 16 amino acids. The CDR3 bases are TGTGCCAGCAGCTTACTATCAGGACAGGGCGTCACTGAAGCTTTCTTT. As protein: CASSLLSGQGVTEAFF.

The J gene is TRBJ1-5, the V gene TRBV2; D is possibly TRBD1 (6 bases). Between the trimmed V and J ends, which lost 3 bases and 5 bases, there was a span of 11 bases. Germline V lookup: CDR1 SNHLY, CDR2 FYNNEI. The CDR3 spans 14 residues. For the CDR3, the DNA is TGTGCCAGCAGTGATATAGGGGGGCATCAGCCCCAGCATTTT. Its translation is CASSDIGGHQPQHF.

The rearrangement joins TRBV2 to TRBJ2-7; perhaps TRBD2 as D (5 bases). The V end lost 4 bases, the J end lost 3 bases, and 19 bases lay between the germline ends. Germline CDR1 reads SNHLY; CDR2 reads FYNNEI. The CDR3 totals 16 residues. CDR3: CASSGVVGLEGYEQYF. The DNA of the CDR3 is TGTGCCAGCAGTGGGGTGGTTGGTCTCGAGGGCTACGAGCAGTACTTC.

This chain links TRBV7-8 with TRBJ1-1; possible D gene TRBD1, 6 bases. Germline V gene sequence: CDR1 SGHVS, CDR2 FQNEAQ. This CDR3 has 14 residues. V was shortened by 1 base and J by 4 bases, with 10 bases between the two germline ends. The CDR3 spells CASSLERGFTEAFF. In DNA form, the CDR3 reads TGTGCCAGCAGCTTAGAGAGGGGGTTCACTGAAGCTTTCTTT. The full variable domain, with the rest looked up from reference TRBV7-8 and TRBJ1-1, is GAGVSQSPRYKVAKRGQDVALRCDPISGHVSLFWYQQALGQGPEFLTYFQNEAQLDKSGLPSDRFFAERPEGSVSTLKIQRTQQEDSAVYLCASSLERGFTEAFFGQGTRLTVV.

CDR3 region: CASSRDNYNEQFF. The CDR3 DNA follows: TGTGCCAGTAGTAGGGACAACTACAATGAGCAGTTCTTC. The chain is built from TRBV19 and TRBJ2-1, with a weak D call TRBD1 (6 bases). Germline V gene lookup returns CDR1 LNHDA and CDR2 SQIVND (reference sequence). The length of the CDR3 is 13 residues. The V end lost 4 bases, the J end lost 3 bases, and 7 bases lay between the germline ends.

The V gene is TRBV6-5, the J gene TRBJ2-7; 12 bases fit TRBD2. V gave up 5 bases and J gave up 2 bases; unmatched junction bases: 4. This CDR3 is built from 15 residues. The germline V gene has CDR1 MNHEY and CDR2 SVGAGI. CDR3 DNA: TGTGCCAGCAGTAGGGCTAGCGGGGGGGCCTACGAGCAGTACTTC. This translates into CASSRASGGAYEQYF.

CDR3 in amino acids: CASSGMVSPNTGELFF. CDR3 nucleotides: TGTGCCAGCAGCGGAATGGTGTCACCGAACACCGGGGAGCTGTTTTTT. The rearrangement links TRBV7-9 to TRBJ2-2; D is ambiguous. Germline V gene lookup returns CDR1 SEHNR and CDR2 FQNEAQ (reference sequence). Deletions cut 5 bases from V and 0 bases from J, with 13 bases between. This CDR3 comprises 16 residues.

The genes are TRBV25-1 and TRBJ2-3; D may match TRBD1 or TRBD2 (5 bases each). This CDR3 region has 14 residues. The V gene's germline CDR1 is MGHDK and CDR2 SYGVNS. The V gene lost 8 bases and the J gene lost 1 base, with 13 bases spanning the gap. The DNA of the CDR3 is TGTGCCAGCGGGTGGGACGGCGGCACAGATACGCAGTATTTT. Its protein product is CASGWDGGTDTQYF.

The chain has TRBV27 and TRBJ1-2; no firm D call. CDR1 MNHEY and CDR2 SMNVEV come from the germline V gene (reference sequence). Trimming cost V 8 bases and J 5 bases, with 15 bases left between them. The CDR3 is made up of 13 amino acids. The CDR3 reads CASGEGSFYGYTF. Written as DNA, the CDR3 is TGTGCCAGCGGGGAGGGATCGTTTTATGGCTACACCTTC.

V gene TRBV5-6 combines with J gene TRBJ2-2, with TRBD2 matching 13 bases. Germline V lookup: CDR1 SGHDT, CDR2 YYEEEE. Unmatched junction bases numbered 8, after V lost 3 bases and J lost 6 bases. This CDR3 region has 17 residues. This CDR3 reads CASSSLRLAGGAGELFF. The CDR3 DNA reads as TGTGCCAGCAGCTCCCTTCGACTAGCGGGGGGCGCCGGGGAGCTGTTTTTT.

The V and J genes are TRBV5-5 and TRBJ1-4, with D perhaps matching TRBD1 (6 bases). The germline gives CDR1 SGHKS, CDR2 YYEKEE (reference sequence). This CDR3 region has 14 residues. The ends were cut back, 4 bases at V and 7 bases at J, with 14 bases in the middle. CDR3 sequence: CASSLGGRGEKLFF. DNA for the CDR3: TGTGCCAGCAGCCTAGGGGGGCGGGGTGAAAAACTGTTTTTT.